These T cell receptor beta chains were read from a single sample in a study of T cells in Graves' hyperthyroidism and ophthalmopathy. TCRdb reprocessed the multiplex PCR reads with MiXCR, giving one entry per CDR3 protein. The repertoire holds a few hundred thousand distinct CDR3 sequences, with approximately 18% as singletons. The sequenced material came from blood. Receptors were obtained from a man aged 45-65 years with Graves' ophthalmopathy. The CDR3 runs from the conserved cysteine through the conserved F or W. The D gene is left open where the match is weak. Some rows have no size entry. The others give once, few or many, or a class for an expanded clone.

V gene	clone size	D gene	J gene	CDR3 DNA	CDR3 protein
TRBV11-2	many	TRBD2	TRBJ2-1	TGTGCCAGCAGCTTAGCACTAGCGGCCTACAATGAGCAGTTCTTC	CASSLALAAYNEQFF
TRBV28	many	.	TRBJ1-5	TGTGCCAGCAGTCAAAACCAGAATCAGCCCCAGCATTTT	CASSQNQNQPQHF
TRBV14	.	TRBD1	TRBJ2-6	TGTGCCAGCAGCCCGGGACAGCTAATCTCTGGGGCCAACGTCCTGACTTTC	CASSPGQLISGANVLTF
TRBV7-8	few	TRBD1	TRBJ1-4	TGTGCCAGCAGCCGAACAGGGGTGGAGGAAAAACTGTTTTTT	CASSRTGVEEKLFF
TRBV27	many	.	TRBJ2-7	TGTGCCAGCAAGCCGGGACTTCCCTATATGGAGCAGTACTTC	CASKPGLPYMEQYF
TRBV12-3/TRBV12-4	.	.	TRBJ2-7	TGTGCCAGCAGACGGACAGGGAGGGCCTACGAGCAGTACTTC	CASRRTGRAYEQYF
TRBV9	.	TRBD2	TRBJ2-1	TGTGCCAGCAGCGTACTAGGGACTAACGGGAGTCATGAGCAGTTCTTC	CASSVLGTNGSHEQFF
TRBV28	many	.	TRBJ2-1	TGTGCCAGCAGCCAATTGGAGACAGTACGGGACTTCTCCTACAATGAGCAGTTCTTC	CASSQLETVRDFSYNEQFF
TRBV20-1	once	TRBD1	TRBJ1-5	TGCAGTGTCTATAACAGGGGAGAGAGCAATCAGCCCCAGCATTTT	CSVYNRGESNQPQHF
TRBV20-1	many	TRBD2	TRBJ2-1	TGCAGTGCTAGAAGGACTAGCGGGAGCAACAATGAGCAGTTCTTC	CSARRTSGSNNEQFF
TRBV29-1	many	TRBD2	TRBJ2-1	TGCAGCGCGCTAGCGGGAGGGCATGAGCAGTTCTTC	CSALAGGHEQFF
TRBV7-9	.	.	TRBJ2-3	TGTGCCAGCAGCTTATATGGCAGGGGAGAGTCAGATACGCAGTATTTT	CASSLYGRGESDTQYF
TRBV28	many	TRBD1	TRBJ1-1	TGTGCCATAAGCAGGGGGGGATGGGGGGGCGCCGGCACTGAAGCTTTCTTT	CAISRGGWGGAGTEAFF
TRBV7-2	few	.	TRBJ2-2	TGTGCCAGCAGCTTTGTCCCCCCAGGAACTAAAAACACCGGGGAGCTGTTTTTT	CASSFVPPGTKNTGELFF
TRBV6-1	.	.	TRBJ2-5	TGTGCCAGCAGTCACCTATGGGCGGGCGGGGAGACCCAGTACTTC	CASSHLWAGGETQYF
TRBV7-6	once	.	TRBJ2-7	TGTGCCAGCAGCCCGACAGGCGGGGCGCAGCAGTACTTC	CASSPTGGAQQYF
TRBV12-3/TRBV12-4	few	.	TRBJ1-6	TGTGCCAGCAGTTTAGACCGCCGTGGGGCCCTCCACTTT	CASSLDRRGALHF
TRBV6-5	.	TRBD1	TRBJ1-5	TGTGCCAGCAGTTTCCCCGACAGGGGTAGCAATCAGCCCCAGCATTTT	CASSFPDRGSNQPQHF
TRBV2	few	TRBD1	TRBJ1-5	TGTGCCAGCAGGGAAGACAGGGGATTTCAGCCCCAGCATTTT	CASREDRGFQPQHF
TRBV7-9	once	.	TRBJ2-7	TGTGCCAGCAGCTTAAGGGTACACGAGCAGTACTTC	CASSLRVHEQYF
TRBV6-5	many	.	TRBJ2-5	TGTGCCAGCAGTTACTCAGGCAGGGATGAGACCCAGTACTTC	CASSYSGRDETQYF
TRBV5-1	.	.	TRBJ2-7	TGCGCCAGCAGCTTGGACGGAGCCTGGATAGTGCAGTACTTC	CASSLDGAWIVQYF
TRBV29-1	.	.	TRBJ1-5	TGCAGCGTTGAGTTAGGGAACGGTCAGCCCCAGCATTTT	CSVELGNGQPQHF
TRBV4-1	.	TRBD1	TRBJ1-4	TGCGCCAGCAGCCTTGGCGTGGGACAGGGAGGTGAAAAACTGTTTTTT	CASSLGVGQGGEKLFF
TRBV28	many	TRBD1	TRBJ1-1	TGTGCCAGCAGTGAAGGGGGCGCGAACACTGAAGCTTTCTTT	CASSEGGANTEAFF
TRBV5-5	.	.	TRBJ1-2	TGTGCCAGCAGCTTGGAAGTCAGGGTTCATGGCTACACCTTC	CASSLEVRVHGYTF
TRBV5-1	many	.	TRBJ2-1	TGCGCCAGCAGCTTGAGGACGGATCCCTACAATGAGCAGTTCTTC	CASSLRTDPYNEQFF
TRBV30	.	.	TRBJ1-1	TGTGCCTGGACTATCACAGGCCCCCAGGTCCCTGAAGCTTTCTTT	CAWTITGPQVPEAFF
TRBV9	few	.	TRBJ1-2	TGTGCCAGCAGCGTTACAGGAACTTATGGCTACACCTTC	CASSVTGTYGYTF
TRBV28	few	TRBD1	TRBJ2-3	TGTGCCAGCAGTTTATCAGGGGGCCTGGGGGGCACAGATACGCAGTATTTT	CASSLSGGLGGTDTQYF
TRBV7-8	many	TRBD1	TRBJ1-6	TGTGCCAGCAGCTCGGGACAGCCTTTCACCGAGAATTCACCCCTCCACTTT	CASSSGQPFTENSPLHF
TRBV6-1	many	TRBD2	TRBJ2-1	TGTGCCAGCAGTGCCAAGCGGGGGTACAATGAGCAGTTCTTC	CASSAKRGYNEQFF
TRBV5-1	many	TRBD2	TRBJ2-1	TGCGCCAGCAGTTTCGCCCCCGGGACTACAACCAATGAGCAGTTCTTC	CASSFAPGTTTNEQFF
TRBV11-2	many	.	TRBJ1-2	TGTGCCAGCAGCTCCTCAGGACCGACTAACTATGGCTACACCTTC	CASSSSGPTNYGYTF
TRBV7-2	.	TRBD1	TRBJ1-3	TGTGCCAGCAACTCAGGACAGGATAAAACTGGAAACACCATATATTTT	CASNSGQDKTGNTIYF
TRBV5-1	many	.	TRBJ2-3	TGCGCCAGCAGCTTGAGAAGCGGAGCTAGCACAGATACGCAGTATTTT	CASSLRSGASTDTQYF
TRBV6-1	few	TRBD2	TRBJ2-7	TGTGCCAGCAGTGGGCAGGCGGGAGGAACCTACGAGCAGTACTTC	CASSGQAGGTYEQYF
TRBV7-2	few	.	TRBJ1-3	TGTGCCAGCAGCCTTTACGGAGGCGCCTACTCTGGAAACACCATATATTTT	CASSLYGGAYSGNTIYF
TRBV30	many	.	TRBJ1-1	TGTGCCTGGAGTGTGTCTTGGGCGGGGGGGATATGGAACACTGAAGCTTTCTTT	CAWSVSWAGGIWNTEAFF
TRBV3-1	few	.	TRBJ1-2	TGTGCCAGCAGCGTCGGGAATAACTATGGCTACACCTTC	CASSVGNNYGYTF
TRBV20-1	.	.	TRBJ2-7	TGCAGTGCTAGAGATGGAATGGGGATGAAAGGCGAGCAGTACTTC	CSARDGMGMKGEQYF
TRBV6-1	few	.	TRBJ2-7	TGTGCCAGCGCCTCCTACGAGCAGTACTTC	CASASYEQYF
TRBV5-1	.	TRBD1	TRBJ1-2	TGCGCCAGCAGCCAGGACAGGGGGGCCTGTGGCTACACCTTC	CASSQDRGACGYTF
TRBV5-1	.	.	TRBJ1-2	TGTGCCAGCAGCTGGGGCGGGGGTGACTATGGCTACACCTTC	CASSWGGGDYGYTF
TRBV10-2	.	.	TRBJ2-7	TGCGCCAGCAGTGAGTCTACTGACAGCGGGTACGAGCAGTACTTC	CASSESTDSGYEQYF
TRBV18	many	.	TRBJ2-3	TGTGCCAGCTCACCACCGGTTACAGACCACAGTCCGACGACGGATACGCAGTATTTT	CASSPPVTDHSPTTDTQYF
TRBV7-2	.	TRBD1	TRBJ2-7	TGTGCCAGCAGCTTAAGGGTGGACAGGACCTACGAGCAGTACTTC	CASSLRVDRTYEQYF
TRBV15	.	TRBD1	TRBJ2-7	TGTGCCGCCAGCAGAGATCGACAGGGGGCCCACGAGCAGTACTTC	CAASRDRQGAHEQYF
TRBV7-9	.	TRBD1	TRBJ2-3	TGTGCCAGCAGCCCGGGACAGGGTGTAGATACGCAGTATTTT	CASSPGQGVDTQYF
TRBV6-1	.	TRBD1	TRBJ1-6	TGTGCCAGCAGAACCGGACAGGGGTTCAATTCACCCCTCCACTTT	CASRTGQGFNSPLHF